The present T cell receptor (beta chain) was sequenced within a study of cytomegalovirus exposure and HLA in healthy donors. Libraries were prepared by immunoSEQ multiplex PCR; TCRdb keeps only in-frame clonotypes and omits some of them. The repertoire holds 150,000 to 200,000 clones, with roughly nine tenths as singletons. CDR1 is SGDLS and CDR2 is YYNGEE in the germline V gene. V lost 3 bases and J lost 1; bases outside the gene matches: 7. This CDR3 is built from 16 residues. Separate from the roughly 670-subject first cohort, the approximately 130-subject validation cohort was the one that the donors belonged to.

Sequencing input: PBMCs. V gene TRBV9 combines with J gene TRBJ2-1; TRBD1 agrees at 7 bases. The TCR comes from a woman aged 18-29 years in good health and CMV-seropositive. The CDR3 coding sequence is TGTGCCAGCAGCGCTCTTTCGGGACAGTCCTACAATGAGCAGTTCTTC. Amino acid sequence: CASSALSGQSYNEQFF.